Presented here are 18 T cell receptor beta chains from one specimen sequenced in a study of blood T cell repertoires in COVID-19. The data were produced by immunoSEQ multiplex PCR, yet TCRdb's version contains in-frame clones alone and is incomplete. The table includes more than 300,000 clones, more than 75% detected once. The sequenced sample was peripheral blood. The source is a woman in her 30s with COVID-19, enrolled during active disease.

The chain employs TRBV30 and TRBJ2-1, with D possibly being TRBD1 (6 bases). Germline CDR1 reads GTSNPN; CDR2 reads SVGIG (reference sequence). The CDR3 runs to 12 residues. V was pared by 5 bases and J by 14 bases, with 19 bases between. The CDR3 reads CAWAPLGGDKFF. The CDR3 coding sequence is TGTGCCTGGGCCCCTCTAGGGGGAGACAAGTTCTTC.

J is TRBJ2-3 and V is TRBV7-8, with D perhaps matching TRBD2 (5 bases). Germline-derived CDR1 and CDR2 are SGHVS and FQNEAQ. Trimming removed 3 bases at V and 4 bases at J, with 17 bases between. The CDR3 is made up of 16 amino acids. The DNA for the CDR3 is TGTGCCAGCAGCTTCCCGCGGGCCCGACGATCAGATACGCAGTATTTT. It translates to CASSFPRARRSDTQYF.

The rearrangement joins TRBV7-8 to TRBJ1-6, with D possibly being TRBD1 (5 bases). Trimming took off 5 bases at V and 6 bases at J, with 14 bases between the two ends. This CDR3 is 15 amino acids long. CDR1 and CDR2 from the germline V gene are SGHVS and FQNEAQ. CDR3 region: CASSTGGGFNSPLHF. CDR3 nucleotide sequence: TGTGCCAGCAGCACAGGTGGCGGATTTAATTCACCCCTCCACTTT. Using reference TRBV7-8 and TRBJ1-6 for the parts outside the CDR3, the full variable domain is GAGVSQSPRYKVAKRGQDVALRCDPISGHVSLFWYQQALGQGPEFLTYFQNEAQLDKSGLPSDRFFAERPEGSVSTLKIQRTQQEDSAVYLCASSTGGGFNSPLHFGNGTRLTVT.

There are a few counts of this clone. This chain links TRBV7-9 with TRBJ2-1; TRBD2 matches at 8 bases. The V segment lost 2 bases and the J segment 5 bases; nucleotides outside the gene matches: 5. Germline V CDR1 and CDR2: SEHNR, FQNEAQ (reference sequence). The CDR3 length is 15 residues. Here the CDR3 reads CASSLRLLADNEQFF. CDR3 coding DNA: TGTGCCAGCAGCTTAAGACTACTAGCGGACAATGAGCAGTTCTTC.

The rearrangement joins TRBV4-2 to TRBJ2-7; 8 nucleotides line up with TRBD1. CDR1 is LGHNA, CDR2 YNFKEQ, per germline. Trimming removed 4 bases from V and 5 bases from J; junction bases left unmatched: 7. This CDR3 has 14 residues. Written as DNA, the CDR3 is TGTGCCAGCAGCCTCCGGACAGGGTCCCACGAGCAGTACTTC. It codes for CASSLRTGSHEQYF.

The chain carries TRBV5-1 and TRBJ1-2; no clear D gene. V lost 0 bases, J lost 7 bases, and 10 bases lay in between. CDR3 length equals 13 residues. Germline values: CDR1 SGHRS, CDR2 YFSETQ. The CDR3 sequence is CASSLDLSRGYTF. The CDR3 DNA is TGCGCCAGCAGCTTGGACTTGAGTCGTGGCTACACCTTC.

This clone was counted between two and nine times. The chain uses TRBV3-1 (or the pseudogene TRBV3-2) and TRBJ1-5, with 8 positions matching TRBD1. The V gene end was trimmed by 2 bases and the J gene end by 3 bases; junction bases not matched to a gene: 3. Germline lookup yields CDR1 LGHDT and CDR2 YNNKEL (reference sequence). This CDR3 spans 15 amino acids. The CDR3 sequence is CASSQQGAPNQPQHF. CDR3 nucleotides: TGTGCCAGCAGCCAACAGGGGGCGCCCAATCAGCCCCAGCATTTT.

J is TRBJ2-7 and V is TRBV5-6, with D possibly TRBD1 on 6 matching bases. The V and J ends lost 4 bases and 2 bases respectively, with 19 bases between them. Germline CDR1 and CDR2: SGHDT and YYEEEE. CDR3 length: 16 amino acids. In DNA form, the CDR3 reads TGTGCCAGCAGCGTAACAACAGGGTTTGGAGCCTACGAGCAGTACTTC. Protein: CASSVTTGFGAYEQYF.

The chain has TRBV19 and TRBJ1-2; TRBD1 matches at 9 bases. From germline, CDR1 is LNHDA and CDR2 SQIVND (reference sequence). The CDR3 runs 13 residues. The V and J ends lost 9 bases and 0 bases, in that order; junction bases with no gene match: 2. The CDR3 reads CASRTGANYGYTF. In DNA, the CDR3 is TGTGCCAGCAGGACAGGGGCTAACTATGGCTACACCTTC. The whole variable domain, filled in from reference TRBV19 and TRBJ1-2, reads DGGITQSPKYLFRKEGQNVTLSCEQNLNHDAMYWYRQDPGQGLRLIYYSQIVNDFQKGDIAEGYSVSREKKESFPLTVTSAQKNPTAFYLCASRTGANYGYTFGSGTRLTVV.

The CDR3 DNA follows: TGCGCCAGCAGCCAACCACTCGATTCTGGAAACACCATATATTTT. This gives the protein CASSQPLDSGNTIYF. V and J are TRBV4-1 and TRBJ1-3; D not certain. The CDR3 spans 15 residues. Germline CDR1 and CDR2: MGHRA and YSYEKL. Between the trimmed V and J ends, which lost 2 bases and 1 base, there was a span of 9 bases.

The J gene is TRBJ1-4, the V gene TRBV3-1 (or the pseudogene TRBV3-2); 11 nucleotides match TRBD1. V gave up 5 bases and J gave up 8 bases; unmatched junction bases: 13. The germline gives CDR1 LGHDT, CDR2 YNNKEL (reference sequence). The CDR3 has 17 amino acids. The CDR3 spells CASSYPGQGVLREKLFF. The CDR3 nucleotides read TGTGCCAGCAGCTACCCGGGACAGGGGGTTCTACGGGAAAAACTGTTTTTT.

The V gene is TRBV5-6, the J gene TRBJ2-7, with 9 positions matching TRBD1. V shed 0 bases and J 5 bases; nucleotides not matched to a gene: 6. The CDR3 has 15 residues. In germline, CDR1 is SGHDT, CDR2 YYEEEE. The CDR3, as DNA: TGTGCCAGCAGCTTGGCGGGACAGGGTAGCCACGAGCAGTACTTC. Amino acid sequence: CASSLAGQGSHEQYF.

The chain carries TRBV6-5 and TRBJ1-5; TRBD1 agrees at 8 bases. The junction had 1 base not matched to a gene; V was cut back by 5 bases and J by 4 bases. The CDR3 sequence is 13 residues long. Germline V lookup: CDR1 MNHEY, CDR2 SVGAGI. CDR3 DNA: TGTGCCAGCAGTCGGACAGGGAATCAGCCCCAGCATTTT. Translating gives CASSRTGNQPQHF.

The V call is TRBV10-3, the J call TRBJ2-2; the D gene is possibly TRBD1 (6 bases). Germline V gene sequence: CDR1 ENHRY, CDR2 SYGVKD. The V end was cut by 0 bases, the J end by 4 bases, with 15 bases between. The CDR3 has 17 residues. CDR3 nucleotides: TGTGCCATCAGTGAGTCGGGTTTAGGGGGTTCCACCGGGGAGCTGTTTTTT. It codes for CAISESGLGGSTGELFF.

This clone is a singleton in its sample. CDR3: CASSHPQLTGELFF. The CDR3 DNA is TGCGCCAGCAGCCATCCACAGCTCACCGGGGAGCTGTTTTTT. The chain couples TRBV4-1 to TRBJ2-2; D gene uncertain. This CDR3 contains 14 residues. The germline gives CDR1 MGHRA, CDR2 YSYEKL. The ends were cut back, 3 bases at V and 4 bases at J, with 9 bases in the middle.

The V call is TRBV2, the J call TRBJ2-7; 7 bases fit TRBD1. There are 11 residues in the CDR3. Germline V gives CDR1 SNHLY, CDR2 FYNNEI. With 11 bases clipped from V and 2 bases from J, the junction kept 3 bases outside the gene matches. CDR3 in DNA: TGTGCCGGTGGGACAGCCTACGAGCAGTACTTC. This codes for CAGGTAYEQYF. The full variable domain, its missing parts supplied by reference TRBV2 and TRBJ2-7, is EPEVTQTPSHQVTQMGQEVILRCVPISNHLYFYWYRQILGQKVEFLVSFYNNEISEKSEIFDDQFSVERPDGSNFTLKIRSTKLEDSAMYFCAGGTAYEQYFGPGTRLTVT.

This clone was observed once. The chain is built from TRBV5-5 and TRBJ1-2; D uncertain. Germline CDR1 and CDR2: SGHKS and YYEKEE (reference sequence). Trimming stripped 0 bases from V and 0 bases from J, with 6 bases between. CDR3 length: 14 amino acids. The CDR3 spells CASSLEQSNYGYTF. CDR3 coding DNA: TGTGCCAGCAGCTTGGAACAGTCTAACTATGGCTACACCTTC.

The chain has TRBV4-1 and TRBJ1-1; D gene ambiguous. V shed 0 bases and J shed 1 base, with 9 bases lying between them. Per the germline V gene, CDR1 is MGHRA and CDR2 is YSYEKL. CDR3 length equals 15 residues. CDR3 loop: CASSQDPLGNTEAFF. CDR3 coding DNA: TGCGCCAGCAGCCAAGATCCCCTCGGGAACACTGAAGCTTTCTTT.